The 10 T cell receptor beta chains below come from one sample, sequenced in a study of high-grade serous ovarian cancer treatment subgroups. The tumor samples were collected prior to definitive surgery or chemotherapy. Profiling relied on immunoSEQ multiplex PCR, and the TCRdb table lists in-frame clones only, not all of them. The data show several thousand clones, with about three quarters seen just once and approximately 10% held by the top ten. The sequenced sample consisted of tumor tissue. These receptors all come from a human donor with high-grade serous ovarian cancer.

The J gene is TRBJ1-1, the V gene TRBV6-1, with D possibly TRBD1 on 6 matching bases. V was cut by 5 bases and J by 4 bases, with 11 bases left in between. Per germline, CDR1 MNHNS and CDR2 SASEGT. This CDR3 has 13 residues. CDR3 in DNA: TGTGCCAGCAGTTCCAGGGGTGGCACTGAAGCTTTCTTT. As protein: CASSSRGGTEAFF.

A few counts support this clone. This chain's CDR3 is CASSRSIQTGNTEAFF. The CDR3 DNA reads as TGTGCCAGCAGCCGCTCAATACAGACAGGGAACACTGAAGCTTTCTTT. This chain connects TRBV7-6 to TRBJ1-1; perhaps TRBD1 as D (6 bases). Trimming shortened V by 5 bases and J by 1 base, and 17 bases separated the two germline ends. The CDR3 totals 16 residues. CDR1 and CDR2 from the germline V gene are SGHVS and FNYEAQ.

As to this clone: Other DNA sequences in this sample translate to the same CDR3. This rearrangement joins TRBV11-3 to TRBJ2-3; no definite D call. CDR3 length: 14 residues. V was cut by 1 base and J by 2 bases, with 7 bases left in between. Germline V gene lookup returns CDR1 SGHNT and CDR2 YENEEA. The CDR3: CASSLGPITDTQYF. The CDR3 DNA is TGTGCCAGCAGCTTAGGTCCGATCACAGATACGCAGTATTTT.

Only a few counts were recorded for this clone. This chain joins TRBV5-1 and TRBJ1-1, with 7 nucleotides matching TRBD1. With 0 bases clipped from V and 5 bases from J, the junction kept 1 base outside the gene matches. CDR3 length equals 13 residues. The germline CDR1 and CDR2 sequences are SGHRS and YFSETQ. The CDR3: CASSLEGATEAFF. CDR3 coding DNA: TGCGCCAGCAGCTTGGAGGGGGCGACTGAAGCTTTCTTT.

This chain joins TRBV19 and TRBJ1-2, with 9 bases aligning to TRBD1. The CDR3 covers 16 residues. Germline values: CDR1 LNHDA, CDR2 SQIVND (reference sequence). J was trimmed by 6 bases and V by 5 bases; bases with no gene match: 13. The CDR3 DNA is TGTGCCAGTAGTTCCTGGACAGGGGCGTTAAGGGATGGCTACACCTTC. Its translation: CASSSWTGALRDGYTF. The entire variable domain, with the rest obtained from reference TRBV19 and TRBJ1-2, is as follows: DGGITQSPKYLFRKEGQNVTLSCEQNLNHDAMYWYRQDPGQGLRLIYYSQIVNDFQKGDIAEGYSVSREKKESFPLTVTSAQKNPTAFYLCASSSWTGALRDGYTFGSGTRLTVV.

This rearrangement joins TRBV5-1 to TRBJ1-6; D might be TRBD1 (5 bases). V was pared by 7 bases and J by 5 bases, with 7 bases between. Germline V gives CDR1 SGHRS, CDR2 YFSETQ. The CDR3 is made up of 12 amino acids. CDR3 in DNA: TGCGCCAGCCGGGGGAATAATTCACCCCTCCACTTT. This translates into CASRGNNSPLHF.

This chain connects TRBV11-3 to TRBJ2-2, with D perhaps TRBD1 (6 bases). The CDR3 length is 15 residues. Germline V gene sequence: CDR1 SGHNT, CDR2 YENEEA. Trimming removed 5 bases from V and 4 bases from J, with 14 bases in between. CDR3 bases: TGTGCCAGCAGCCGAGGGGGAAGGGTCACCGGGGAGCTGTTTTTT. It codes for CASSRGGRVTGELFF. The full variable domain, with the rest looked up from reference TRBV11-3 and TRBJ2-2, is EAGVVQSPRYKIIEKKQPVAFWCNPISGHNTLYWYLQNLGQGPELLIRYENEEAVDDSQLPKDRFSAERLKGVDSTLKIQPAELGDSAVYLCASSRGGRVTGELFFGEGSRLTVL.

The CDR3 nucleotides are TGTGCCAGCAGCTCACAGGCTACTGGGGAGCTGTTTTTT. Translation gives CASSSQATGELFF. The V and J genes are TRBV7-3 and TRBJ2-2; tentatively, D is TRBD1 (5 bases). V dropped 4 bases and J dropped 8 bases, with 11 bases sitting between them. Germline assignment: CDR1 SGHTA and CDR2 FQGTGA. This CDR3 has 13 residues. Looking up the rest from reference TRBV7-3 and TRBJ2-2 gives the full variable domain: GAGVSQTPSNKVTEKGKYVELRCDPISGHTALYWYRQSLGQGPEFLIYFQGTGAADDSGLPNDRFFAVRPEGSVSTLKIQRTERGDSAVYLCASSSQATGELFFGEGSRLTVL.

The chain employs TRBV5-6 and TRBJ2-2, with 9 nucleotides matching TRBD2. Germline values: CDR1 SGHDT, CDR2 YYEEEE. This CDR3 comprises 18 residues. Trimming cost V 1 base and J 5 bases; bases outside gene matches: 12. The DNA for the CDR3 is TGTGCCAGCAGCTTGTATCTAGCGGGAACCCGGAGGACCGGGGAGCTGTTTTTT. This encodes CASSLYLAGTRRTGELFF.

This chain connects TRBV9 to TRBJ2-2; a weak D match, TRBD1 (5 bases). The CDR3 is made up of 16 amino acids. Trimming cost V 0 bases and J 0 bases, with 9 bases left between them. CDR1 and CDR2 (germline): SGDLS, YYNGEE. The CDR3 nucleotides read TGTGCCAGCAGCGTAGGGGTACAGGCGAACACCGGGGAGCTGTTTTTT. The encoded protein is CASSVGVQANTGELFF.